These 14 T cell receptor beta chains were all obtained from the same sample, sequenced in a study of prognosis after radiotherapy for stage I lung cancer. From genomic DNA, two-round multiplex PCR was used to amplify TCR beta CDR3. Gene-specific TRBV and TRBJ primers were used in PCR round one. TCRdb re-analysed the multiplex PCR reads in MiXCR, keeping a single row per CDR3 protein. The profile covers fewer than 25,000 distinct CDR3 sequences, with around 50% appearing a single time and 25% to 30% taken by the ten largest. The sequencing here drew on PBMCs, taken before or after stereotactic body radiation therapy (not recorded which). The receptors stem from a donor aged 50 or older with non-small cell lung cancer.

Ten or more counts support this clonotype. A much larger clonotype is one base distant, so this may be a read error. The V and J genes are TRBV4-2 and TRBJ1-3; D remains unclear. The CDR3 contains 17 residues. CDR1 LGHNA and CDR2 YNFKEQ come from the germline V gene. CDR3 in amino acids: CAGSQEMRHVSGNTIYF. In DNA, the CDR3 is TGTGCCGGCAGCCAAGAAATGAGACACGTCTCTGGAAACACCATATATTTT.

As regards this clonotype: This may stem from a read error, because a much larger clone lies one nucleotide away. The J gene is TRBJ2-7, the V gene TRBV27; D is unresolved. Germline V CDR1 and CDR2: MNHEY, SMNVEV (reference sequence). The length of the CDR3 is 14 residues. V gave up 2 bases and J gave up 3 bases, with 11 bases separating them. The CDR3 DNA reads TGTGCCAGCAGTTTAGAGGCAGTCTTCTACGAGCAGTACTTC. Protein: CASSLEAVFYEQYF.

The rearrangement uses TRBV28 and TRBJ1-1; no reliable D call. This CDR3 has 16 amino acids. Germline-derived CDR1 and CDR2 are MDHEN and SYDVKM. Trimming took 8 bases from V and 3 from J, leaving 22 bases between them. The CDR3 reads CASQRSGRLWDTEAFF. CDR3 DNA sequence: TGTGCCAGCCAACGGAGTGGGCGGCTTTGGGACACTGAAGCTTTCTTT. Full variable domain (rest looked up from reference TRBV28 and TRBJ1-1): DVKVTQSSRYLVKRTGEKVFLECVQDMDHENMFWYRQDPGLGLRLIYFSYDVKMKEKGDIPEGYSVSREKKERFSLILESASTNQTSMYLCASQRSGRLWDTEAFFGQGTRLTVV.

In this sample, this clonotype is medium-sized. V is TRBV27 and J is TRBJ1-2, with D possibly TRBD1 on 6 matching bases. Germline V lookup: CDR1 MNHEY, CDR2 SMNVEV (reference sequence). The CDR3 has 14 amino acids. V shed 8 bases and J shed 4 bases, with 17 bases lying between them. CDR3 region: CASGRGGQFYGYTF. The CDR3 nucleotides read TGTGCCAGCGGGCGCGGGGGGCAGTTCTATGGCTACACCTTC.

This sequence joins TRBV11-3 and TRBJ2-3; D is unclear. V was trimmed by 1 base and J by 2 bases, leaving 7 bases between them. Per the germline V gene, CDR1 is SGHNT and CDR2 is YENEEA. There are 14 residues in the CDR3. This chain's CDR3 is CASSLVGFTDTQYF. The CDR3 coding sequence is TGTGCCAGCAGCTTAGTAGGTTTCACAGATACGCAGTATTTT.

The rearrangement links TRBV5-1 to TRBJ2-7; TRBD2 aligns across 11 bases. The trim removed 4 bases at V and 4 bases at J, leaving 19 bases unmatched. The CDR3 has 19 amino acids. The germline V gene has CDR1 SGHRS and CDR2 YFSETQ. Written as DNA, the CDR3 is TGCGCCAGCAGCCACGGAACAGGGAAAACTAGCGGGAGTTCGTACGAGCAGTACTTC. Its translation is CASSHGTGKTSGSSYEQYF. The full variable domain, rest sourced from reference TRBV5-1 and TRBJ2-7, is KAGVTQTPRYLIKTRGQQVTLSCSPISGHRSVSWYQQTPGQGLQFLFEYFSETQRNKGNFPGRFSGRQFSNSRSEMNVSTLELGDSALYLCASSHGTGKTSGSSYEQYFGPGTRLTVT.

This clonotype was seen just once. The rearrangement uses TRBV11-2 and TRBJ2-1, with D possibly being TRBD2 (6 bases). Deletions cut 5 bases from V and 7 bases from J, with 15 bases between. The CDR3 extends over 14 amino acids. The germline gives CDR1 SGHAT, CDR2 FQNNGV. CDR3 sequence: CASSDTAGSNEQFF. The CDR3 DNA follows: TGTGCCAGCAGCGATACCGCCGGGAGTAATGAGCAGTTCTTC. The full variable domain, its missing parts supplied by reference TRBV11-2 and TRBJ2-1, is EAGVAQSPRYKIIEKRQSVAFWCNPISGHATLYWYQQILGQGPKLLIQFQNNGVVDDSQLPKDRFSAERLKGVDSTLKIQPAKLEDSAVYLCASSDTAGSNEQFFGPGTRLTVL.

This clonotype came up many times. CDR3 nucleotide sequence: TGTGCCAGCAGCAACCGGGACAGGGTCACTGAAGCTTTCTTT. The encoded protein is CASSNRDRVTEAFF. The rearrangement joins TRBV5-8 to TRBJ1-1, with 9 bases that match TRBD1. The CDR3 is 14 residues long. Trimming cost V 4 bases and J 4 bases; bases outside gene matches: 5. CDR1 is SGHTS and CDR2 is YDEGEE in the germline V gene.

This clonotype was seen a single time. Since a much larger clone is just one base distant, this may be a read error. The rearrangement links TRBV10-3 to TRBJ2-5; 8 bases line up with TRBD2. The CDR3 runs 15 residues. Trimming cost V 3 bases and J 4 bases; bases outside gene matches: 7. Germline loops: CDR1 ENHRY, CDR2 SYGVKD. Here the CDR3 reads CAISDPGGWAETQYF. CDR3 sequence (DNA): TGTGCCATCAGTGACCCGGGGGGGTGGGCAGAGACCCAGTACTTC.

V gene TRBV7-9 combines with J gene TRBJ1-2, with D maybe TRBD1 (5 bases). Trimming removed 2 bases from V and 6 bases from J, with 16 bases in between. Germline V CDR1 and CDR2: SEHNR, FQNEAQ (reference sequence). CDR3 length equals 15 residues. The CDR3 DNA reads as TGTGCCAGCAGCTTATCTTCGCTTGGGACGGATGGCTACACCTTC. It specifies CASSLSSLGTDGYTF.

This chain connects TRBV7-8 to TRBJ2-3, with D possibly matching TRBD2 (5 bases). This CDR3 contains 16 residues. In germline, CDR1 is SGHVS, CDR2 FQNEAQ. V lost 0 bases, J lost 4 bases, and 14 bases lay in between. The DNA of the CDR3 is TGTGCCAGCAGCTTAGCAGATGGAGGCTCGGCAGATACGCAGTATTTT. It codes for CASSLADGGSADTQYF.

This clonotype is categorized as medium-sized. V gene TRBV28 combines with J gene TRBJ1-2; possible D gene TRBD1, 5 bases. Germline values: CDR1 MDHEN, CDR2 SYDVKM. The V gene lost 3 bases and the J gene lost 4 bases, with 9 bases spanning the gap. The CDR3 totals 13 residues. CDR3 amino acids: CASSFGGPYGYTF. In nucleotides, the CDR3 is TGTGCCAGCAGTTTTGGGGGTCCCTATGGCTACACCTTC.

In this sample, this clonotype turned up many times. A much larger clonotype is one base distant, so this may be a read error. The conserved closing phenylalanine or tryptophan is absent in this CDR3, likely reflecting a read error. This chain connects TRBV5-1 to TRBJ2-2, with 14 bases lining up with TRBD2. V was clipped by 2 bases and J by 7 bases; unmatched bases: 7. Germline V CDR1 and CDR2: SGHRS, YFSETQ. The CDR3 runs 17 residues. In DNA, the CDR3 is TGCGCCAGCAGCTTCACGACTAGCGGGAGGGCCGGCGGGGAGCTGTTTCTT. Translation: CASSFTTSGRAGGELFL.

As to this clonotype: With a far larger clone one base away, a read error is the likely cause. V and J are TRBV6-4 and TRBJ2-5; 8 bases line up with TRBD1. V lost 6 bases, J lost 7 bases, and 7 bases stayed unmatched. CDR1 is MRHNA, CDR2 SNTAGT, per germline. This CDR3 has 13 amino acids. The CDR3 coding sequence is TGTGCCAGCAGCTTAGGACAGGGATGGACCCAGTACTTC. This sequence encodes CASSLGQGWTQYF.